These T cell receptor beta chains were read from a single sample in a study of blood T cell repertoires in COVID-19. Sequenced by immunoSEQ multiplex PCR; TCRdb stores in-frame clones only, minus some. The sample records 57,000 or so clones, around 87% being singletons. Sequenced: peripheral blood. Every receptor here comes from a human donor in a cohort sampled during active COVID-19. Both conserved end residues are trimmed from each CDR3.

length,V,J,CDR3
13,TRBV10-3,TRBJ2-1,AISAPMARINEQF
12,TRBV10-2,TRBJ2-2,ASTGKDRGVELF
14,TRBV6-2/TRBV6-3,TRBJ1-5,ASSYRGRGSGQPQH
13,TRBV19,TRBJ2-7,ASSIAGTGVGEQY
10,TRBV15,TRBJ1-5,ATTRGEQPQH
11,TRBV2,TRBJ1-4,ASSDRSNEKLF
13,TRBV19,TRBJ1-1,ASSIGARMNTEAF
12,TRBV28,TRBJ1-5,ASSQTGGRQPQH
16,TRBV27,TRBJ2-2,ASSRLVSGRRNTGELF
13,TRBV7-9,TRBJ1-3,ASSLTGTAGNTIY
12,TRBV7-8,TRBJ1-4,ASSGWDSNEKLF
12,TRBV28,TRBJ1-1,ASSLEDLNTEAF
13,TRBV9,TRBJ2-3,ASSVGGTRRTPQY
11,TRBV5-1,TRBJ1-2,ASSLDGGYGYT
13,TRBV5-1,TRBJ2-7,ASSMGWEGVYEQY
9,TRBV6-5,TRBJ2-1,ASSYGREQF
13,TRBV5-1,TRBJ1-1,ASSLDQGRNTEAF
14,TRBV7-2,TRBJ2-1,ASRTDRGDLYNEQF
12,TRBV5-4,TRBJ2-7,ASSLNSGSYEQY
16,TRBV14,TRBJ2-1,ASRAPKTSRCSYNEQF
11,TRBV6-6,TRBJ2-1,ASRDKDFNEQF
13,TRBV11-2,TRBJ2-7,ASSPRGSGVDEQY
13,TRBV7-2,TRBJ1-5,ASSRDRGLYQPQH
11,TRBV9,TRBJ1-1,ASSARMNTEAF
16,TRBV28,TRBJ1-2,ASLRRANRVGDNYGYT
13,TRBV30,TRBJ2-1,AWSAGLAGVNEQF
11,TRBV11-3,TRBJ2-7,ASSSSGSYEQY
12,TRBV27,TRBJ1-1,ASRWGQLNTEAF